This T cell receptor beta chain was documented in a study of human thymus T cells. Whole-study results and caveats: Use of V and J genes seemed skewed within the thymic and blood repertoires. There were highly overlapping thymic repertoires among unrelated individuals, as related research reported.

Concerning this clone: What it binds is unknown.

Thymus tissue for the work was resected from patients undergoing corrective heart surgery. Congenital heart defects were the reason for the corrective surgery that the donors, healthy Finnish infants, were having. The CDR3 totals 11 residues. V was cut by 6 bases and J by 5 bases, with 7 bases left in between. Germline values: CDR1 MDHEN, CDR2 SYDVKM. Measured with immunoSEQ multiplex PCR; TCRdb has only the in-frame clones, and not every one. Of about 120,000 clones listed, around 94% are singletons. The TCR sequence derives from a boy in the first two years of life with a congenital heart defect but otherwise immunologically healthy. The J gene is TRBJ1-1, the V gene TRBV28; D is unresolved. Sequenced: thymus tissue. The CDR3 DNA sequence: TGTGCCAGCAGGTGGCTAACTGAAGCTTTCTTT. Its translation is CASRWLTEAFF.